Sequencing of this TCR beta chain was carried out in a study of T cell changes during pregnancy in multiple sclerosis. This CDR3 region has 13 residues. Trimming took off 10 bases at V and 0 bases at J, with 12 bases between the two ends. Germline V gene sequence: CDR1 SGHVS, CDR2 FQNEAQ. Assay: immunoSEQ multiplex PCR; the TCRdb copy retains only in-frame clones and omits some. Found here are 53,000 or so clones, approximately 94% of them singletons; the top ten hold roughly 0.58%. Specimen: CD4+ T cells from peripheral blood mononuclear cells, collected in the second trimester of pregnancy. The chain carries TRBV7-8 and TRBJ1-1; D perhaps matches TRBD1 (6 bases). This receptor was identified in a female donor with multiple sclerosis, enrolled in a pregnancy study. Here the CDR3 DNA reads TGTGCCATCCGGGGACATTTGAACACTGAAGCTTTCTTT. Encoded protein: CAIRGHLNTEAFF.